The 27 T cell receptor beta chains reported below all come from one sample, sequenced in a study of Ad26.COV2.S vaccination and SARS-CoV-2 variants. Clones were read by immunoSEQ multiplex PCR, and TCRdb kept only the in-frame ones, dropping some. The profile shows roughly 270,000 clones, around 87% of them singletons. Indicated treatment: roughly 18 received Ad26.COV2.S at low or high dose, single or two shots; five or six received placebo; per-sample allocation not given. Sampling was done on day 63 after the first vaccine or placebo injection. The material was peripheral blood, obtained in a trial of Ad26.COV2.S vaccine versus placebo. All receptors come from a person aged 18-60 years who received the Ad26.COV2.S COVID-19 vaccine or a placebo.

The CDR3 nucleotides read TGTGCCAGCAGCTTAGATGCTAGGTCAGACGCCTATAATTCACCCCTCCACTTT. As protein: CASSLDARSDAYNSPLHF. V gene TRBV7-9 combines with J gene TRBJ1-6; D call uncertain. CDR3 length equals 18 residues. The V and J ends lost 1 base and 2 bases respectively, with 15 bases between them. CDR1 and CDR2 from the germline V gene are SEHNR and FQNEAQ (reference sequence).

This chain connects TRBV15 to TRBJ1-4, with 9 nucleotides matching TRBD1. Germline CDR1 LNHNV, CDR2 YYDKDF (reference sequence). The CDR3 sequence is 15 residues long. The V segment lost 2 bases and the J segment 8 bases; nucleotides outside the gene matches: 6. The CDR3 DNA sequence: TGTGCCACCAGCAGAAACACAGGGGGCGGCGAAAAACTGTTTTTT. This gives the protein CATSRNTGGGEKLFF. The full variable domain, completed using reference TRBV15 and TRBJ1-4, is DAMVIQNPRYQVTQFGKPVTLSCSQTLNHNVMYWYQQKSSQAPKLLFHYYDKDFNNEADTPDNFQSRRPNTSFCFLDIRSPGLGDTAMYLCATSRNTGGGEKLFFGSGTQLSVL.

The chain couples TRBV6-1 to TRBJ2-2, with D possibly matching TRBD2 (5 bases). Germline-derived CDR1 and CDR2 are MNHNS and SASEGT. The CDR3 consists of 15 residues. V was clipped by 3 bases and J by 5 bases, with 13 bases between them. The CDR3 sequence is CASSEVYGSTGELFF. The CDR3 DNA reads as TGTGCCAGCAGTGAGGTTTATGGGAGTACCGGGGAGCTGTTTTTT.

This clone turned up a few times. The V and J genes are TRBV27 and TRBJ1-1; D is possibly TRBD1 (6 bases). CDR3 length: 17 amino acids. The V end was cut by 4 bases, the J end by 0 bases, with 18 bases between. Germline-derived CDR1 and CDR2 are MNHEY and SMNVEV (reference sequence). The CDR3 loop is CASSSRGGGLMNTEAFF. Here the CDR3 DNA reads TGTGCCAGCAGTTCCCGGGGAGGGGGACTCATGAACACTGAAGCTTTCTTT.

In this sample, this clone turned up once. The chain has TRBV6-5 and TRBJ1-4; unclear D gene. Germline values: CDR1 MNHEY, CDR2 SVGAGI. This CDR3 has 14 residues. V shed 2 bases and J shed 8 bases, with 12 bases lying between them. CDR3 in DNA: TGTGCCAGCAGTTACGGGAGGGTGGGGGAAAAACTGTTTTTT. Protein product: CASSYGRVGEKLFF.

The rearrangement uses TRBV7-9 and TRBJ2-3; TRBD2 aligns across 7 bases. J lost 5 bases, V lost 3 bases, and 5 bases had no gene match. CDR3 size: 14 residues. CDR1 is SEHNR, CDR2 FQNEAQ, per germline (reference sequence). The CDR3: CASSLDGGRDTQYF. In DNA form, the CDR3 reads TGTGCCAGCAGCTTGGACGGGGGGAGAGATACGCAGTATTTT.

This sequence joins TRBV6-1 and TRBJ1-2; 7 positions agree with TRBD1. The germline CDR1 and CDR2 sequences are MNHNS and SASEGT. The CDR3 totals 15 residues. V trimming: 2 bases; J trimming: 2 bases; junction bases outside the gene matches: 5. The CDR3 here is CASSEPGQINYGYTF. CDR3 nucleotides: TGTGCCAGCAGTGAACCGGGACAGATAAACTATGGCTACACCTTC.

The gene calls are TRBV9 and TRBJ2-7; tentatively, D is TRBD1 (6 bases). This CDR3 has 13 amino acids. The V end was cut by 4 bases, the J end by 12 bases, with 20 bases between. Germline V CDR1 and CDR2: SGDLS, YYNGEE. The CDR3 is CASSRGDGTRGYF. The CDR3 DNA follows: TGTGCCAGCAGCAGAGGGGACGGCACCAGGGGGTACTTC.

V gene TRBV7-9 combines with J gene TRBJ1-1, with 7 bases fitting TRBD1. J gave up 9 bases and V 4 bases, and 14 bases lay outside the gene matches. CDR1 is SEHNR and CDR2 is FQNEAQ in the germline V gene (reference sequence). This CDR3 contains 15 residues. This CDR3 reads CASSSMDRSITKAFF. DNA for the CDR3: TGTGCCAGCAGCTCAATGGACAGGTCAATTACAAAAGCTTTCTTT.

The chain couples TRBV14 to TRBJ2-7; TRBD2 is a possible D gene (7 bases). With 4 bases removed from V and 2 bases from J, the gap between germline ends came to 15 bases. Germline V lookup: CDR1 SGHDN, CDR2 FVKESK. This CDR3 has 15 amino acids. The CDR3 loop reads CASSRAGGPAYEQYF. The CDR3 nucleotides are TGTGCCAGCAGCCGGGCCGGGGGGCCGGCCTACGAGCAGTACTTC.

This chain connects TRBV2 to TRBJ2-2; either TRBD1 or TRBD2 may supply D (6 bases each). The V end lost 11 bases, the J end lost 0 bases, and 16 bases lay between the germline ends. The CDR3 extends over 15 amino acids. Per the germline V gene, CDR1 is SNHLY and CDR2 is FYNNEI. This chain's CDR3 is CAGQRPGANTGELFF. DNA for the CDR3: TGTGCCGGACAGCGGCCGGGAGCGAACACCGGGGAGCTGTTTTTT. The full variable domain, rest sourced from reference TRBV2 and TRBJ2-2, is EPEVTQTPSHQVTQMGQEVILRCVPISNHLYFYWYRQILGQKVEFLVSFYNNEISEKSEIFDDQFSVERPDGSNFTLKIRSTKLEDSAMYFCAGQRPGANTGELFFGEGSRLTVL.

CDR3 DNA sequence: TGCGCCAGCAGCTCCAGACAGGGAACAGATACGCAGTATTTT. This translates into CASSSRQGTDTQYF. The rearrangement links TRBV5-1 to TRBJ2-3; 7 nucleotides align to TRBD1. V lost 3 bases to trimming and J lost 3 bases; unmatched junction nucleotides: 4. Germline CDR1 is SGHRS and CDR2 is YFSETQ. The CDR3 loop spans 14 amino acids.

The chain uses TRBV27 and TRBJ2-7, with 8 bases matching TRBD1. V trimming: 5 bases; J trimming: 1 base; junction bases outside the gene matches: 13. Germline lookup yields CDR1 MNHEY and CDR2 SMNVEV (reference sequence). The CDR3 is 17 residues long. This chain's CDR3 is CASSLVVRQGISYEQYF. DNA for the CDR3: TGTGCCAGCAGTCTCGTGGTGAGACAGGGGATTTCCTACGAGCAGTACTTC.

With respect to this clone: Other DNA sequences of this sample code for an identical CDR3. The chain is built from TRBV2 and TRBJ1-5; maybe TRBD1 (6 bases). Trimming took 8 bases from V and 3 from J, leaving 11 bases between them. This CDR3 contains 13 residues. CDR1 is SNHLY, CDR2 FYNNEI, per germline. The CDR3 coding sequence is TGTGCCAGCTCTGGACAGTCCAATCAGCCCCAGCATTTT. As protein: CASSGQSNQPQHF.

On this clone itself: Other DNA sequences in the same sample also yield this CDR3. The chain links TRBV5-1 to TRBJ1-1; TRBD1 might be the D (5 bases). With 0 bases removed from V and 5 bases from J, the gap between germline ends came to 8 bases. This CDR3 is built from 13 residues. Germline V gene lookup returns CDR1 SGHRS and CDR2 YFSETQ. The CDR3 loop reads CASSLDGGTEAFF. The CDR3 DNA is TGCGCCAGCAGCTTGGATGGGGGGACTGAAGCTTTCTTT.

The V gene is TRBV6-5, the J gene TRBJ2-1; the D gene is possibly TRBD1 (6 bases). Trimming removed 4 bases from V and 6 bases from J, with 10 bases in between. Looked up from germline, CDR1 is MNHEY and CDR2 is SVGAGI. There are 13 residues in the CDR3. The CDR3 sequence is CASSSQGTNEQFF. The CDR3 DNA reads TGTGCCAGCAGTTCTCAGGGGACCAATGAGCAGTTCTTC.

V and J are TRBV29-1 and TRBJ1-2; TRBD1 agrees at 9 bases. Germline CDR1 reads SQVTM; CDR2 reads ANQGSEA. Germline trimming cut 2 bases from V and 6 bases from J; bases unmatched to any gene: 4. The CDR3 length is 13 residues. The CDR3 reads CSVESGQGNGYTF. In DNA, the CDR3 is TGCAGCGTTGAATCCGGACAGGGGAATGGCTACACCTTC.

The chain uses TRBV5-1 and TRBJ2-7, with 7 nucleotides matching TRBD2. This CDR3 has 15 amino acids. In germline, CDR1 is SGHRS, CDR2 YFSETQ. V dropped 8 bases and J dropped 2; count of bases not matched to a gene: 13. CDR3 region: CARIKREALPYEQYF. CDR3 bases: TGCGCCAGGATAAAACGGGAGGCTCTACCCTACGAGCAGTACTTC.

The rearrangement uses TRBV27 and TRBJ2-1, with 11 bases aligning to TRBD2. The CDR3 runs to 16 residues. Germline values: CDR1 MNHEY, CDR2 SMNVEV (reference sequence). V lost 6 bases, J lost 4 bases, and 8 bases stayed unmatched. The CDR3 here is CASRPLLAGVYNEQFF. The CDR3 DNA follows: TGTGCCAGCAGACCACTACTAGCGGGAGTTTACAATGAGCAGTTCTTC.

The chain uses TRBV4-3 and TRBJ2-7; D might be TRBD1 (6 bases). This CDR3 region has 14 residues. The V gene's germline CDR1 is LGHNA and CDR2 YSLEER. Deletions cut 4 bases from V and 3 bases from J, with 13 bases between. CDR3 bases: TGCGCCAGCAGCCTACAGGTCAGGGGCTACGAGCAGTACTTC. This codes for CASSLQVRGYEQYF.

This chain joins TRBV4-3 and TRBJ1-2; 7 bases agree with TRBD1. The CDR3 has 16 amino acids. Germline loops: CDR1 LGHNA, CDR2 YSLEER. The junction had 6 bases not matched to a gene; V was cut back by 0 bases and J by 2 bases. CDR3: CASSQDRQGSNYGYTF. CDR3 nucleotides: TGCGCCAGCAGCCAAGATCGACAGGGCTCCAACTATGGCTACACCTTC.

The chain has TRBV3-1 (or the pseudogene TRBV3-2) and TRBJ2-1; 10 nucleotides line up with TRBD2. Germline CDR1 and CDR2: LGHDT and YNNKEL (reference sequence). V was clipped by 4 bases and J by 5 bases; unmatched bases: 5. The CDR3 extends over 15 amino acids. CDR3 coding DNA: TGTGCCAGCAGCCGAGCGGGAGGGCGGGACAATGAGCAGTTCTTC. This sequence encodes CASSRAGGRDNEQFF.

J is TRBJ1-2 and V is TRBV29-1; possibly TRBD1 for D (6 bases). V was pared by 7 bases and J by 3 bases, with 15 bases between. The CDR3 loop spans 13 amino acids. The germline V gene encodes CDR1 SQVTM and CDR2 ANQGSEA. CDR3 nucleotide sequence: TGCAGCGCTGGGAGGGGGGTCGACTATGGCTACACCTTC. The encoded protein is CSAGRGVDYGYTF.

In the case of this clone: A read error may explain this, as a much larger clone is one base away. J is TRBJ1-2 and V is TRBV7-8; perhaps TRBD1 as D (5 bases). The CDR3 covers 14 residues. Germline V CDR1 and CDR2: SGHVS, FQNEAQ. The CDR3 sequence: CASSARGAVSGHTF. In DNA form, the CDR3 reads TGTGCCAGCAGCGCCCGAGGGGCGGTGAGTGGCCACACCTTC.

The chain links TRBV2 to TRBJ1-6, with D hard to call. CDR1 and CDR2 from the germline V gene are SNHLY and FYNNEI. The CDR3 is 16 residues long. V gave up 6 bases and J gave up 10 bases, with 22 bases separating them. CDR3 nucleotides: TGTGCCAGCAGATGGGTTGGTGCGGGTTTAGGATCACCCCTCCACTTT. Protein product: CASRWVGAGLGSPLHF.

The chain combines TRBV9 with TRBJ2-1; 11 positions agree with TRBD2. CDR1 and CDR2 (germline): SGDLS, YYNGEE. The J segment lost 6 bases and the V segment lost 0 bases, leaving 8 bases of the junction unmatched. CDR3 size: 17 residues. CDR3 nucleotides: TGTGCCAGCAGCGTAGGGCTACTAGCGGGAGTCGGCAATGAGCAGTTCTTC. Protein sequence: CASSVGLLAGVGNEQFF.

The sample holds one count of this clone. CDR3 sequence reads: CASSIQSRAGNEKLFF. The CDR3 coding sequence is TGTGCCAGTAGTATACAGAGCCGAGCAGGGAACGAAAAACTGTTTTTT. The chain is built from TRBV19 and TRBJ1-4; D perhaps matches TRBD1 (5 bases). The CDR3 covers 16 residues. From germline, CDR1 is LNHDA and CDR2 SQIVND (reference sequence). Trimming took 2 bases from V and 8 from J, leaving 18 bases between them.